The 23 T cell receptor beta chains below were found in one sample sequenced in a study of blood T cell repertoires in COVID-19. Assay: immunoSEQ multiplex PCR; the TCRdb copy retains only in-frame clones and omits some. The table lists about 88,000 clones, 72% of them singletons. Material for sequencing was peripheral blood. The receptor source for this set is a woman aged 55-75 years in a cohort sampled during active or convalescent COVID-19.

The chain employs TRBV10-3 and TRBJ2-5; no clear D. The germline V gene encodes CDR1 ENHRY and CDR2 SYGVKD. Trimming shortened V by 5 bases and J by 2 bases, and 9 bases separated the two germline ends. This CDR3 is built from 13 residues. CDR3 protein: CAISLLRQETQYF. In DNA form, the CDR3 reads TGTGCCATCAGTCTACTGAGGCAAGAGACCCAGTACTTC.

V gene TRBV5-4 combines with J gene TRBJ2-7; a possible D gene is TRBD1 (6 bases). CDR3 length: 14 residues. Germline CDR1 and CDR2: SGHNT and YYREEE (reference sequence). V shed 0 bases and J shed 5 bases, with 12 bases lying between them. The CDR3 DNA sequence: TGTGCCAGCAGCTTGGCTGGCAGGGGAAACGAGCAGTACTTC. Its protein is CASSLAGRGNEQYF.

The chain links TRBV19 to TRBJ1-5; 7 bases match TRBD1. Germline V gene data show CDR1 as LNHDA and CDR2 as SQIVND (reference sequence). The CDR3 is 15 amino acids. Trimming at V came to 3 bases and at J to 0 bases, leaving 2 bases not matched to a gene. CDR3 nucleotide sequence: TGTGCCAGTAGTATCGGGACAGCTAGCAATCAGCCCCAGCATTTT. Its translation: CASSIGTASNQPQHF.

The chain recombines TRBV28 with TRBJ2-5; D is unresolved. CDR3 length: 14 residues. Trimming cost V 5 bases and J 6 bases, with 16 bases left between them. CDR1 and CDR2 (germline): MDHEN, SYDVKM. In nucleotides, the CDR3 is TGTGCCAGCAGTCCCGCACGGTCCATAAAGACCCAGTACTTC. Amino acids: CASSPARSIKTQYF.

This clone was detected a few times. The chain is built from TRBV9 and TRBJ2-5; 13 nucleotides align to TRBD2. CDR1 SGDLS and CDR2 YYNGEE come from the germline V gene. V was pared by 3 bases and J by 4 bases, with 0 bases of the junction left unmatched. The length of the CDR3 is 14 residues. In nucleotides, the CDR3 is TGTGCCAGCAGCGGGACTAGCGGGGGAGAGACCCAGTACTTC. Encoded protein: CASSGTSGGETQYF.

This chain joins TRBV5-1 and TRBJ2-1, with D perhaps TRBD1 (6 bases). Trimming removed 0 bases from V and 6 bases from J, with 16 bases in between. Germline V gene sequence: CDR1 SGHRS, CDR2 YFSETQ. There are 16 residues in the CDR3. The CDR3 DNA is TGCGCCAGCAGCTTGGTCTTGGGGGCCCTGTTCAATGAGCAGTTCTTC. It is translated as CASSLVLGALFNEQFF.

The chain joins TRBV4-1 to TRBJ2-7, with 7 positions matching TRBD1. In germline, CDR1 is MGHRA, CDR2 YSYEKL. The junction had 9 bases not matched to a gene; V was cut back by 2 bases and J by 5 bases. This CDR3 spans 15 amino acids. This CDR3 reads CASSQRGGAANEQYF. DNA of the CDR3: TGCGCCAGCAGCCAAAGAGGGGGCGCAGCCAACGAGCAGTACTTC.

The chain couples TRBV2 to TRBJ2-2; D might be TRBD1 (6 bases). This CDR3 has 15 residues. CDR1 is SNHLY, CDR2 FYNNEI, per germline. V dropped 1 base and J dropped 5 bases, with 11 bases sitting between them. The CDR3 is CASSEGIRGTGELFF. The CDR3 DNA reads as TGTGCCAGCAGTGAAGGAATCAGGGGAACCGGGGAGCTGTTTTTT.

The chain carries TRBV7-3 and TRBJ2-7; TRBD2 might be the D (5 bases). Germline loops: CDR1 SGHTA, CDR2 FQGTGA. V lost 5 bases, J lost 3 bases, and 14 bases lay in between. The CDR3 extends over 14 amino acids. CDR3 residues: CASSPRRGNYEQYF. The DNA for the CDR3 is TGTGCCAGCAGCCCCCGCCGGGGAAACTACGAGCAGTACTTC.

DNA of the CDR3: TGCGCCAGCAGCCAAGGGGGTCAGGGTCCTTTCGACGAGCAGTACTTC. Translated: CASSQGGQGPFDEQYF. This chain connects TRBV4-3 to TRBJ2-7; tentatively, D is TRBD1 (5 bases). The CDR3 has 16 amino acids. V lost 1 base and J 5 bases, leaving 18 bases between the germline ends. Germline V lookup: CDR1 LGHNA, CDR2 YSLEER.

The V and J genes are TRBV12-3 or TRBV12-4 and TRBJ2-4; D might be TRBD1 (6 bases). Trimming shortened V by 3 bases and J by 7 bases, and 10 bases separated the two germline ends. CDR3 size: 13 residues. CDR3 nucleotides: TGTGCCAGCAGTTTGGTACAGGGTAACATTCAGTACTTC. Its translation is CASSLVQGNIQYF.

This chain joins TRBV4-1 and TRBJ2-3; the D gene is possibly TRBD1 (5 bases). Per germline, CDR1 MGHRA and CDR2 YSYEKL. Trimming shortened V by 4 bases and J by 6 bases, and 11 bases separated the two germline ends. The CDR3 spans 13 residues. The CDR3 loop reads CASSLGWGDTQYF. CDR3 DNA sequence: TGCGCCAGCAGCCTGGGCTGGGGCGATACGCAGTATTTT.

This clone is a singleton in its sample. The CDR3 nucleotides are TGTGCCAGCAGTGAACTGGGGTCGGTGGACAGGGACGGCTACACCTTC. Translating gives CASSELGSVDRDGYTF. The gene calls are TRBV2 and TRBJ1-2, with 8 bases that match TRBD1. The germline gives CDR1 SNHLY, CDR2 FYNNEI. The length of the CDR3 is 16 residues. Trimming took 2 bases from V and 8 from J; bases not matched to a gene: 13.

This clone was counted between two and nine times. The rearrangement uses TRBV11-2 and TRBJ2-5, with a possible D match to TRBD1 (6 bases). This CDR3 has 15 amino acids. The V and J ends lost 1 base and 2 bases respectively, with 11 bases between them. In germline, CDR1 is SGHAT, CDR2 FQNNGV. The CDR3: CASSLGQGNQETQYF. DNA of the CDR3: TGTGCCAGCAGCTTAGGTCAGGGGAATCAAGAGACCCAGTACTTC.

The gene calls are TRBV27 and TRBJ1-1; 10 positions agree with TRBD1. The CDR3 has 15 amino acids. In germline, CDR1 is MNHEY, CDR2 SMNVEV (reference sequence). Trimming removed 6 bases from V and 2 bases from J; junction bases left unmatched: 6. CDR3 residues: CASSFRDRGNTEAFF. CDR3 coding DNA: TGTGCCAGCAGCTTCCGGGACAGGGGAAACACTGAAGCTTTCTTT.

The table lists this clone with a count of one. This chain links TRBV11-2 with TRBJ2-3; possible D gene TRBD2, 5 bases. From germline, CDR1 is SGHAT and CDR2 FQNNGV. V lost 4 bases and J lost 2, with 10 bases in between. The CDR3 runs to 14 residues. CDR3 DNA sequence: TGTGCCAGCAGCTCAGGACTGCACACAGATACGCAGTATTTT. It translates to CASSSGLHTDTQYF. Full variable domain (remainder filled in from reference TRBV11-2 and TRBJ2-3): EAGVAQSPRYKIIEKRQSVAFWCNPISGHATLYWYQQILGQGPKLLIQFQNNGVVDDSQLPKDRFSAERLKGVDSTLKIQPAKLEDSAVYLCASSSGLHTDTQYFGPGTRLTVL.

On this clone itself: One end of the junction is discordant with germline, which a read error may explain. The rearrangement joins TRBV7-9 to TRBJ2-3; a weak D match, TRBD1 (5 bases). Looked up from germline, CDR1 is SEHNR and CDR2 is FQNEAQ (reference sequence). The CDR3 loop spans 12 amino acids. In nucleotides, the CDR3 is TGTGCCAGCAGTCCCACCACAGGTACGCAGTATTTT. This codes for CASSPTTGTQYF.

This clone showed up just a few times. The CDR3 nucleotides are TGTGCCAGCTCCGACAGAAGCACCATATATTTT. Translated: CASSDRSTIYF. The rearrangement uses TRBV18 and TRBJ1-3, with D possibly TRBD1 on 5 matching bases. The CDR3 has 11 residues. V lost 6 bases and J 9 bases, leaving 9 bases between the germline ends. The germline V gene has CDR1 KGHSH and CDR2 LQKENI.

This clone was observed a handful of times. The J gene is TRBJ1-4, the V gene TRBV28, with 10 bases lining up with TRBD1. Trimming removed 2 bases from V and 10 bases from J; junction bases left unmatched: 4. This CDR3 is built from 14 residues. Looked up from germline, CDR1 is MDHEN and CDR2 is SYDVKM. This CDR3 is CASSLRTGGGKLFF. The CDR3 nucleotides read TGTGCCAGCAGTTTACGGACAGGGGGAGGAAAACTGTTTTTT.

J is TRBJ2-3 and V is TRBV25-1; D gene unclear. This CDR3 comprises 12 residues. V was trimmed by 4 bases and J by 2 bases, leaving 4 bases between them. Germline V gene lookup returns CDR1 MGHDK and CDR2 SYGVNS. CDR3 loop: CASSANTDTQYF. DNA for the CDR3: TGTGCCAGCAGTGCTAACACAGATACGCAGTATTTT.

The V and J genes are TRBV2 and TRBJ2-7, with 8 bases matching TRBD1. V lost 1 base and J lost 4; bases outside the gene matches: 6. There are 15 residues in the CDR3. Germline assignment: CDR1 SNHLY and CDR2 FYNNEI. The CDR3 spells CASSEVQGARYEQYF. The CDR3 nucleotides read TGTGCCAGCAGTGAAGTTCAGGGGGCGCGATACGAGCAGTACTTC.

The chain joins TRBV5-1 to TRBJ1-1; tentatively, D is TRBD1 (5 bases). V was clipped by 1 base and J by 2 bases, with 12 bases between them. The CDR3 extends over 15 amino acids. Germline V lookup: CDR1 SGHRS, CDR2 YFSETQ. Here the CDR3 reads CASSLKGALNTEAFF. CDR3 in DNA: TGCGCCAGCAGCTTGAAAGGGGCCCTCAACACTGAAGCTTTCTTT. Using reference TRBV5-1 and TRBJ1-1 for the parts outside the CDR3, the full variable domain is KAGVTQTPRYLIKTRGQQVTLSCSPISGHRSVSWYQQTPGQGLQFLFEYFSETQRNKGNFPGRFSGRQFSNSRSEMNVSTLELGDSALYLCASSLKGALNTEAFFGQGTRLTVV.

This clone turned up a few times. The CDR3 region has the DNA TGTGCCAGCAGCCCCCGGACTATCGGTAATTCACCCCTCCACTTT. It encodes CASSPRTIGNSPLHF. The chain is built from TRBV9 and TRBJ1-6; D is uncertain. The V and J ends lost 4 bases and 6 bases respectively, with 14 bases between them. The CDR3 is made up of 15 amino acids. The germline V gene has CDR1 SGDLS and CDR2 YYNGEE.